The clone carrying this T cell receptor beta chain was observed a handful of times. This record comes from a study of regulatory T cells in long-lasting Graves disease. Construction of the TCR beta libraries employed iRepertoire HTBI primers in conjunction with Arm-PCR of CDR3 regions. TCRdb re-analysed the multiplex PCR reads in MiXCR, keeping a single row per CDR3 protein. Counted here are 550,000 to 650,000 distinct CDR3 sequences, about 16% occurring once; the ten biggest clones make up 9.5% to 15%. This CDR3 has 17 residues. J lost 9 bases, V lost 2 bases, and 16 bases had no gene match. Germline V lookup: CDR1 SGHRS, CDR2 YFSETQ. Indicated time point: newly diagnosed GD, antithyroid drugs for less than 3 months. RNA extracted from PBMCs served as the sequencing template. The data also belong to a second study, concerning T cells in Graves' hyperthyroidism and ophthalmopathy. That study adds: Expanded thyroid clonotypes (above 0.001) were mostly also found in blood. Ophthalmopathy got predicted by the model a median about 6.5 months before its onset.

The chain has TRBV5-1 and TRBJ2-5, with 10 bases matching TRBD1. The sequencing used peripheral blood mononuclear cells (PBMCs), collected at new diagnosis, from a patient treated with antithyroid drugs. This clonotype was obtained from a man in his late teens or twenties with Graves disease. The CDR3, as DNA: TGCGCCAGCAGCTTATTTCTCCCGGGACAGGGGAGTCAGTCCCAGTACTTC. It translates to CASSLFLPGQGSQSQYF.